Here is one T cell receptor beta chain with its context. Its antigen is not yet known. No clone much larger than this one lies a single base away; base qualities are absent. This sample is drawn from a study of Tregs in tolerant kidney transplant recipients (dated by TCRdb to between 2018 and 2021). Regarding the study in general: Related donors were used in the transplants with nonmyeloablative bone marrow transplantation, and mixed chimerism was transient in the human trials. The study applied TCRbeta sequencing to find donor-specific regulatory T cells before combined kidney and bone marrow transplantation and then followed those same cells after transplant.

The CDR3 has 16 amino acids, counting the end cysteine and phenylalanine. Only CDR3 DNA remains: 48 bases, in frame from the first base. Sequences SGHRS (CDR1) and YFSETQ (CDR2) are obtained from the germline V gene. After removal of 3 bases from V and 4 bases from J, the junction retains 10 bases not matched to a gene. For TCRbeta CDR3 sequencing, genomic DNA was extracted from sorted cells using the QIAGEN DNeasy Blood and Tissue Kit. High-throughput TCRbeta CDR3 sequencing was carried out commercially through immunoSEQ, with PCR amplification with bias correction and internal controls included. The study's own analysis went as follows. A unique productive TCRbeta sequence was defined by the CDR3 nucleotide sequence when primers matched, and otherwise by the CDR3 amino acid sequence together with the Vbeta and Jbeta genes. To correct for sorting error, sequences found in more than one sorted population at a frequency ratio of 2:1 or less were discarded, and the remaining shared sequences were assigned to the population with the higher frequency. A sequence counted as donor-reactive if, in CFSE-low cells, the sequence had a frequency of at least 0.01% and was expanded at least 5-fold compared with unstimulated cells. Repertoire divergence was quantified by Jensen-Shannon divergence using the top 100 TCRbeta sequences ranked by frequency. For samples with multiple sequencing runs, sorting error was corrected separately for each run before the runs were pooled. Held by TCRdb, this immuneACCESS table contains in-frame sequences only and omits some clones. Under half of the omission traces to an unresolved V gene where checked; the cause of the rest is unknown. From that table come the V and J calls and clone size; the DNA was used to work out D and trimming. The sample has 70,000 to 95,000 clones on record, approximately 90% of them singletons. Clones ranked in the top ten supply 0.34% of the sample.

The study at large found these results: Biological reproducibility was not directly addressed, though technical replication error appeared minimal. Donor-specific Treg expansion exceeded global Treg expansion in tolerant patients, suggesting antigen-driven rather than nonspecific expansion. Expanding Tregs with activated donor B cells appeared to identify the most biologically relevant and donor-specific TCRbeta repertoire. Because the PCR primers were changed over time for some patients, nucleotide-level comparison could not be performed across the samples from those patients. The study was constrained by small patient numbers, and validation of the findings is required in larger populations and under other immunosuppression protocols.

The sample's time point, from its label and the paper: blood sample drawn before combined kidney and bone marrow transplant. Thawed PBMCs were FACS-sorted into unstimulated Tregs (CD4+CD25+CD127-), CD4+ non-Tregs (CD4+CD25-), CD4 cells and CD8 cells. Prior to Treg sorting, thawed PBMCs were rested overnight at 37 degrees C with roughly 200 IU/ml IL-2. The patients were a few recipients of combined kidney and bone marrow transplants from the ITN036ST trial, and samples were available only for these trial subjects. Healthy control blood was processed to PBMCs with a Ficoll density gradient and then cryopreserved, whereas patient PBMCs were collected both before and after transplant.

Here the sequenced sample was Tregs from blood, taken before the transplant. Rearrangement joined TRBV5-1 to TRBJ2-7; TRBD2 aligns with 10 central bases. The clonotype originates from a human donor who received a combined kidney and bone marrow transplant. The nucleotides read TGCGCCAGCAGCTCGACAATAGCGGGAGGCGCTTACGAGCAGTACTTC. It codes for CASSSTIAGGAYEQYF. The CDR3 plus the reference TRBV5-1 and TRBJ2-7 genes for the other parts give the full variable domain: KAGVTQTPRYLIKTRGQQVTLSCSPISGHRSVSWYQQTPGQGLQFLFEYFSETQRNKGNFPGRFSGRQFSNSRSEMNVSTLELGDSALYLCASSSTIAGGAYEQYFGPGTRLTVT.